The clone carrying this T cell receptor beta chain was found once. Its specificity is unknown. PCR was performed a second time for about 7 to 12 cycles using a sample-barcoded 5' primer and a J-beta primer mix. TCRdb re-derived calls from the 5' RACE reads in MiXCR, one entry per CDR3 protein. The repertoire holds over 600,000 distinct CDR3 sequences, more than 55% seen once, with approximately 24% in the top ten. Donors gave around 10 milliliters of peripheral blood apiece. This sample was included in a study of blood T cells in healthy people across ages. The CDR3 has 15 amino acids. The V gene end was trimmed by 2 bases and the J gene end by 9 bases; junction bases not matched to a gene: 4. Germline lookup yields CDR1 SGHTA and CDR2 FQGNSA. The study's findings and limits: Aged donors had fewer naive CD4+ cells and lower diversity than long-lived donors.

This sequence joins TRBV7-2 and TRBJ2-1; 13 bases agree with TRBD2. The TCR originated in a man aged 35-49 years in good health. Sequenced material: blood. The CDR3 bases are TGTGCCAGCAGCTTAACTAGCGGGGGGGCCCCTGAGCAGTTCTTC. This encodes CASSLTSGGAPEQFF.